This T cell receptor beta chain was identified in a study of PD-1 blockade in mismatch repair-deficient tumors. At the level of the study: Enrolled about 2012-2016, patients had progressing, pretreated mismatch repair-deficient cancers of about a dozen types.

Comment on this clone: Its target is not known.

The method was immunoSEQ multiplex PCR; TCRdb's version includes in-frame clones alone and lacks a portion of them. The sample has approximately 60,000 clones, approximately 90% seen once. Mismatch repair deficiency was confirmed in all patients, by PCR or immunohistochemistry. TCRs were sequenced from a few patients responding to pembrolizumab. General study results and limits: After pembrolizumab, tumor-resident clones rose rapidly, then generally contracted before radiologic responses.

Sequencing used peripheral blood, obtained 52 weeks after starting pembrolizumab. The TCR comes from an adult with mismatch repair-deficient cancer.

CDR3 sequence reads: CASSARQGTNTEAFF. DNA of the CDR3: TGTGCCAGCAGCGCCCGACAGGGAACGAACACTGAAGCTTTCTTT. This chain uses TRBV9 with TRBJ1-1; 7 positions agree with TRBD1. J was trimmed by 1 base and V by 3 bases; bases with no gene match: 6. The CDR3 has 15 amino acids. The V gene's germline CDR1 is SGDLS and CDR2 YYNGEE.